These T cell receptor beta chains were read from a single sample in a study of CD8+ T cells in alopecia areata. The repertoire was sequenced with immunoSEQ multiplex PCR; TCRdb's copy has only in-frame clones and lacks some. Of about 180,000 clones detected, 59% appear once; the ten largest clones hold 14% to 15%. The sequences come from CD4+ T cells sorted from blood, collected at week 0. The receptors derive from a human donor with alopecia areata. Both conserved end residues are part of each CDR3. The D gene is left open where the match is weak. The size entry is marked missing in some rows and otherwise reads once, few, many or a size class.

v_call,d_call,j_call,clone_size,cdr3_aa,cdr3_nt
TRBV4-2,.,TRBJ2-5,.,CASSQDRGTRGETQYF,TGTGCCAGCAGCCAAGATCGGGGGACCAGGGGGGAGACCCAGTACTTC
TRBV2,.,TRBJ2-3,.,CASGLGGDTQYF,TGTGCCAGCGGGCTAGGGGGGGATACGCAGTATTTT
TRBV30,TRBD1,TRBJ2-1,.,CAWRGQGISGEQFF,TGTGCCTGGAGGGGACAGGGGATTAGCGGTGAGCAGTTCTTC
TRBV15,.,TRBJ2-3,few,CATATGSTDTQYF,TGTGCCACCGCCACAGGGTCCACAGATACGCAGTATTTT
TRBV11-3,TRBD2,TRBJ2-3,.,CASSLGLTSGSTDTQYF,TGTGCCAGCAGCTTAGGCCTCACTAGCGGATCCACAGATACGCAGTATTTT
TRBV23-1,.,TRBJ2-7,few,CARPPRSAQGTDSYEQYF,TGCGCCAGGCCCCCACGGTCGGCCCAGGGGACTGACTCCTACGAGCAGTACTTC
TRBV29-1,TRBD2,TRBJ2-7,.,CSALGSGAVEQYF,TGCAGCGCTTTGGGTAGCGGGGCCGTCGAGCAGTACTTC
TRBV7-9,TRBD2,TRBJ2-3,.,CASSRTSGGIADTQYF,TGTGCCAGCAGCCGGACTAGCGGGGGGATCGCAGATACGCAGTATTTT
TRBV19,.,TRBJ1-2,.,CASSRTDPYGYTF,TGTGCCAGTAGTCGGACAGACCCCTATGGCTACACCTTC
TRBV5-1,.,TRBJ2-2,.,CASSLVWPADGGELFF,TGCGCCAGCAGCTTGGTGTGGCCCGCTGACGGCGGGGAGCTGTTTTTT
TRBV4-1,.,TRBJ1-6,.,CASSQDQGMTPLHF,TGCGCCAGCAGCCAAGATCAGGGTATGACACCCCTCCACTTT
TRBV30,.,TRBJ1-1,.,CAWSRGGQANTEAFF,TGTGCCTGGAGCCGAGGGGGTCAGGCCAACACTGAAGCTTTCTTT
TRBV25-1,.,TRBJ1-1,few,CASSRGVASTEAFF,TGTGCCAGCAGTAGGGGGGTGGCGAGCACTGAAGCTTTCTTT
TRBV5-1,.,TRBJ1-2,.,CASSLSLGGGYTF,TGCGCCAGCAGCTTGAGCCTCGGAGGAGGCTACACCTTC
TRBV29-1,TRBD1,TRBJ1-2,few,CSVTGTGGYYTF,TGCAGCGTAACCGGGACAGGGGGATACTACACCTTC
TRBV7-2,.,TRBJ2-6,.,CASSISGANVLTF,TGTGCCAGCAGCATCTCTGGGGCCAACGTCCTGACTTTC
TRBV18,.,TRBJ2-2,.,CASSPRTENTGELFF,TGTGCCAGCTCACCACGAACAGAGAACACCGGGGAGCTGTTTTTT
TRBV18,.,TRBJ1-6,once,CASSENWSSYNSPLHF,TGTGCCAGCTCAGAAAACTGGAGCTCCTATAATTCACCCCTCCACTTT
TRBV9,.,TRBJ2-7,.,CASKSKVEQYF,TGTGCCAGCAAAAGCAAGGTAGAGCAGTACTTC
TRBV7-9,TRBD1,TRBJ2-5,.,CASSPRTGYQETQYF,TGTGCCAGCAGTCCTCGGACAGGATACCAAGAGACCCAGTACTTC
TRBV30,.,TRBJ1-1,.,CAWSVLRNTEAFF,TGTGCCTGGAGTGTCCTACGGAACACTGAAGCTTTCTTT
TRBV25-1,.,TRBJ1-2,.,CASSRGSFGGYGYTF,TGTGCCAGCAGCCGAGGATCATTCGGGGGCTATGGCTACACCTTC
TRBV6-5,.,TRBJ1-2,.,CASSNGYGYTF,TGTGCCAGCAGCAACGGCTATGGCTACACCTTC
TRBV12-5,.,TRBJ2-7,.,CASGLNTRTPLGEQYF,TGTGCTAGTGGTTTGAATACAAGGACCCCCTTAGGAGAGCAGTACTTC
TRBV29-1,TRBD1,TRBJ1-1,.,CSVVRTGDLTEAFF,TGCAGCGTTGTTCGGACAGGGGATTTGACTGAAGCTTTCTTT
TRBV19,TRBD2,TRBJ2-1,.,CASSTKTSGGPSYNEQFF,TGTGCCAGTAGTACAAAGACTAGCGGGGGGCCCTCCTACAATGAGCAGTTCTTC
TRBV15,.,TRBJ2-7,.,CATSRDLTYEQYF,TGTGCCACCAGCAGAGATTTGACCTACGAGCAGTACTTC
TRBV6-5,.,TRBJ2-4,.,CASSPDRVAKNIQYF,TGTGCCAGCAGTCCCGACCGGGTCGCCAAAAACATTCAGTACTTC
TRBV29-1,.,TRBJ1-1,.,CSVSRVNTEAFF,TGCAGCGTCAGTCGCGTTAACACTGAAGCTTTCTTT
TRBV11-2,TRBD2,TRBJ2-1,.,CASSFAGGSYNEQFF,TGTGCCAGCAGCTTCGCCGGGGGGTCCTACAATGAGCAGTTCTTC
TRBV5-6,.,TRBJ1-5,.,CASSLTGNRVVQPQHF,TGTGCCAGCAGCTTGACAGGGAATAGGGTTGTTCAGCCCCAGCATTTT
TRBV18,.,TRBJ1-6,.,CASSFDQVNSPLHF,TGTGCCAGCTCATTTGACCAGGTTAATTCACCCCTCCACTTT
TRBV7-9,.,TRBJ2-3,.,CASSLGLAPTDTQYF,TGTGCCAGCAGTTTAGGTCTAGCCCCAACAGATACGCAGTATTTT
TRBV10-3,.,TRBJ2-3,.,CAISESRSSDTQYF,TGTGCCATCAGTGAGTCCCGCAGCTCAGATACGCAGTATTTT
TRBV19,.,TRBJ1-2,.,CASSKARGTYGYTF,TGTGCCAGTAGCAAAGCCCGCGGGACCTATGGCTACACCTTC
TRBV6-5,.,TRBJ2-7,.,CASSYFSEQYF,TGTGCCAGCAGTTACTTCTCCGAGCAGTACTTC
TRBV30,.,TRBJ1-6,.,CAWERNSPLHF,TGTGCCTGGGAGCGGAATTCACCCCTCCACTTT
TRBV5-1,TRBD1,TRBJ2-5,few,CASSLTEPGPGGRGTQYF,TGCGCCAGCAGCTTGACTGAGCCCGGGCCAGGGGGACGGGGGACCCAGTACTTC
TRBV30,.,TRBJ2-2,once,CAWSVRLNNGELFF,TGTGCCTGGAGTGTACGGCTCAATAACGGGGAGCTGTTTTTT
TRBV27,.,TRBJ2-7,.,CASSVQGDYEQYF,TGTGCCAGCAGTGTTCAGGGTGACTACGAGCAGTACTTC
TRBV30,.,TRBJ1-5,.,CAWSVGTGHSEAQHF,TGTGCCTGGAGTGTGGGCACGGGGCATTCAGAGGCCCAGCATTTT
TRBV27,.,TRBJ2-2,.,CASRPQSLSGELFF,TGTGCCAGCAGACCCCAGTCGTTGTCCGGGGAGCTGTTTTTT
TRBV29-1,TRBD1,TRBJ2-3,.,CSVAYPIFGTGDTDTQYF,TGCAGCGTCGCGTACCCGATCTTTGGGACAGGGGACACAGATACGCAGTATTTT
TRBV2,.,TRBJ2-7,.,CASSSEGGATYEQYF,TGTGCCAGCAGTTCCGAGGGAGGAGCCACTTACGAGCAGTACTTC
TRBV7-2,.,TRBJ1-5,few,CASSWGGNQPQHF,TGTGCCAGCAGCTGGGGTGGCAATCAGCCCCAGCATTTT
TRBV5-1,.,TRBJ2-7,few,CASSLRGGVYEQYF,TGCGCCAGCAGCTTGAGGGGGGGCGTTTACGAGCAGTACTTC